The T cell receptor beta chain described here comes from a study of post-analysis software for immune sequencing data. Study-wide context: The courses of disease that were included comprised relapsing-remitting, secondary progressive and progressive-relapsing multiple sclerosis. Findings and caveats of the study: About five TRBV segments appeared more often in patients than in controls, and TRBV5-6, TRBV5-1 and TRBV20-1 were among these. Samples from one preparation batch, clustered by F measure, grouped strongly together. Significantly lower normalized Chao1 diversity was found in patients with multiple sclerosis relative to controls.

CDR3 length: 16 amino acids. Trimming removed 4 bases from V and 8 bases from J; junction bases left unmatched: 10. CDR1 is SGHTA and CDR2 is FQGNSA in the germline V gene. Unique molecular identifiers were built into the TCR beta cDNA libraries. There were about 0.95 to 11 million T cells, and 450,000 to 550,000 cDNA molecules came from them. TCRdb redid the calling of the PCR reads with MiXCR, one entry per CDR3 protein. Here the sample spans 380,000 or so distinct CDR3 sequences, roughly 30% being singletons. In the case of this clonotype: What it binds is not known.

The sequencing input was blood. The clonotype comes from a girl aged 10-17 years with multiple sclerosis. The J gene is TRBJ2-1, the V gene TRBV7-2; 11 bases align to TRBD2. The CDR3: CASSSYTSGGRDEQFF. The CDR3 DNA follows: TGTGCCAGCAGCTCTTATACTAGCGGGGGTAGAGATGAGCAGTTCTTC.